What follows are 27 T cell receptor beta chains derived from one specimen sequenced in a study of identical twins. Each CDR3 protein is one row after TCRdb ran MiXCR on the 5' RACE reads. Of under 900,000 distinct CDR3 sequences in the sample, around 12% are singletons; the top ten hold around 1.5%. These sequences were also reported in another study, on yellow fever vaccine responses in identical twins.

Sequencing input: PBMCs. The receptors stem from a woman aged 18-30 years in good health.

J is TRBJ2-5 and V is TRBV7-9, with unresolved D. The CDR3 extends over 11 amino acids. V gave up 4 bases and J gave up 7 bases, with 7 bases separating them. The germline V gene has CDR1 SEHNR and CDR2 FQNEAQ (reference sequence). The CDR3 spells CASSSLRTQYF. In DNA, the CDR3 is TGTGCCAGCAGCTCGCTAAGGACCCAGTACTTC. The entire variable domain, with the rest obtained from reference TRBV7-9 and TRBJ2-5, is as follows: DTGVSQNPRHKITKRGQNVTFRCDPISEHNRLYWYRQTLGQGPEFLTYFQNEAQLEKSRLLSDRFSAERPKGSFSTLEIQRTEQGDSAMYLCASSSLRTQYFGPGTRLLVL.

The chain is built from TRBV12-3 or TRBV12-4 and TRBJ2-1, with TRBD1 as a possible D gene (5 bases). V lost 5 bases to trimming and J lost 2 bases, with 13 bases between them. The CDR3 runs 15 residues. The DNA of the CDR3 is TGTGCCAGCAGTCCAGCGACAGTCCCCTACAATGAGCAGTTCTTC. It translates to CASSPATVPYNEQFF.

This clonotype was found many times. The chain links TRBV7-2 to TRBJ1-3, with D hard to call. Trimming stripped 5 bases from V and 0 bases from J, with 8 bases between. This CDR3 region has 14 residues. CDR1 and CDR2 from the germline V gene are SGHTA and FQGNSA. CDR3 region: CASSPVISGNTIYF. CDR3 DNA: TGTGCCAGCAGCCCAGTCATCTCTGGAAACACCATATATTTT.

This clonotype was seen many times. The chain joins TRBV24-1 to TRBJ2-3; TRBD2 matches at 12 bases. V lost 4 bases, J lost 4 bases, and 5 bases stayed unmatched. The CDR3 is made up of 16 amino acids. The germline V gene has CDR1 KGHDR and CDR2 SFDVKD. The CDR3 spells CATSDPGLAGPDTQYF. The CDR3 DNA follows: TGTGCCACCAGTGACCCGGGACTAGCGGGCCCAGATACGCAGTATTTT.

In this sample, this clonotype turned up a few times. The rearrangement links TRBV3-1 to TRBJ1-6; D perhaps matches TRBD1 (5 bases). Germline V CDR1 and CDR2: LGHDT, YNNKEL (reference sequence). The V gene lost 3 bases and the J gene lost 0 bases, with 6 bases spanning the gap. The CDR3 runs to 15 residues. The CDR3 DNA reads as TGTGCCAGCAGCCATGGGACCTCCTATAATTCACCCCTCCACTTT. Translating gives CASSHGTSYNSPLHF.

In this sample, this clonotype turned up many times. The rearrangement joins TRBV12-3 or TRBV12-4 to TRBJ2-1, with D possibly TRBD2 on 5 matching bases. The CDR3 has 16 amino acids. The V gene lost 2 bases and the J gene lost 0 bases, with 11 bases spanning the gap. The CDR3 spells CASSLYLGSSYNEQFF. The CDR3 region has the DNA TGTGCCAGCAGTTTATACCTGGGGAGCTCCTACAATGAGCAGTTCTTC.

This chain connects TRBV7-8 to TRBJ2-7; 11 bases map to TRBD2. J gave up 5 bases and V 2 bases, and 5 bases lay outside the gene matches. CDR3 length: 15 residues. Germline V CDR1 and CDR2: SGHVS, FQNEAQ. CDR3: CASSLRLAGFNEQYV. For the CDR3, the DNA is TGTGCCAGCAGCTTAAGACTAGCGGGGTTCAACGAGCAGTACGTC.

This clonotype was counted only a few times. The rearrangement uses TRBV11-2 and TRBJ1-2; 10 nucleotides line up with TRBD1. V trimming: 1 base; J trimming: 4 bases; junction bases outside the gene matches: 21. Germline lookup yields CDR1 SGHAT and CDR2 FQNNGV. The CDR3 spans 21 residues. CDR3 sequence: CASSLVPLRWDRGPTIYGYTF. The CDR3 DNA reads TGTGCCAGCAGCTTAGTTCCCCTCCGGTGGGACAGGGGACCAACAATCTATGGCTACACCTTC.

The rearrangement links TRBV18 to TRBJ1-2; D call uncertain. V shed 3 bases and J shed 3 bases, with 11 bases lying between them. This CDR3 comprises 14 residues. CDR1 is KGHSH, CDR2 LQKENI, per germline. CDR3 region: CASSPGVADYGYTF. DNA of the CDR3: TGTGCCAGCTCACCCGGTGTGGCAGACTATGGCTACACCTTC.

This clonotype has just a few counts. V usage is TRBV2 and J usage is TRBJ1-4; 9 bases line up with TRBD1. Germline values: CDR1 SNHLY, CDR2 FYNNEI. J gave up 8 bases and V 6 bases, and 10 bases lay outside the gene matches. The CDR3 length is 15 residues. CDR3 bases: TGTGCCAGCAGCGGGATGGACAGGGGATGGGAAAAACTGTTTTTT. Encoded protein: CASSGMDRGWEKLFF.

This clonotype was detected a few times. The chain recombines TRBV29-1 with TRBJ2-1, with a weak D call TRBD2 (7 bases). The germline gives CDR1 SQVTM, CDR2 ANQGSEA. The CDR3 length is 16 residues. Trimming shortened V by 3 bases and J by 2 bases, and 17 bases separated the two germline ends. Here the CDR3 reads CSVEGGGGQTYNEQFF. CDR3 DNA: TGCAGCGTTGAGGGGGGAGGGGGTCAAACCTACAATGAGCAGTTCTTC.

Only a few counts were recorded for this clonotype. The chain links TRBV27 to TRBJ2-3; D is possibly TRBD1 (5 bases). Germline CDR1 MNHEY, CDR2 SMNVEV (reference sequence). The germline V and J ends were trimmed by 6 bases and 0 bases, with 22 bases remaining between them. This CDR3 has 18 residues. The CDR3 bases are TGTGCCAGCAGGCCCTCGGTGGGGCAGGTCTTTAGCACAGATACGCAGTATTTT. It encodes CASRPSVGQVFSTDTQYF.

The rearrangement links TRBV7-9 to TRBJ1-1; 11 bases align to TRBD1. Germline V gene sequence: CDR1 SEHNR, CDR2 FQNEAQ (reference sequence). The CDR3 is 15 amino acids. V shed 5 bases, J shed 4 bases, and the junction held 6 bases outside the gene matches. As DNA, the CDR3 is TGTGCCAGCAGCCCCCGGGACAGGGGGAGCACTGAAGCTTTCTTT. Translating gives CASSPRDRGSTEAFF.

The genes are TRBV28 and TRBJ2-7, with TRBD2 matching over 13 bases. Germline loops: CDR1 MDHEN, CDR2 SYDVKM. V gave up 4 bases and J gave up 2 bases; unmatched junction bases: 5. This CDR3 spans 16 amino acids. In DNA form, the CDR3 reads TGTGCCAGCAGTTCGGGGACTAGCGGGACCACCTACGAGCAGTACTTC. The encoded protein is CASSSGTSGTTYEQYF.

This clonotype turned up a few times. The rearrangement uses TRBV5-1 and TRBJ2-7, with 7 bases matching TRBD2. Losses at the gene ends were 5 bases for V and 2 bases for J; bases not matched to a gene: 13. Germline CDR1 SGHRS, CDR2 YFSETQ. The CDR3 loop spans 16 amino acids. CDR3 sequence: CASSLNERDLAYEQYF. CDR3 sequence (DNA): TGCGCCAGCAGTTTGAACGAGCGGGACCTGGCCTACGAGCAGTACTTC.

This clonotype was detected only a few times. V usage is TRBV5-6 and J usage is TRBJ2-2; D uncertain. The CDR3 totals 15 residues. V shed 3 bases and J shed 6 bases, with 15 bases lying between them. The germline gives CDR1 SGHDT, CDR2 YYEEEE. CDR3 nucleotide sequence: TGTGCCAGCAGCTCTGAGGAAAATTGGGCCGGGGAGCTGTTTTTT. Translating it yields CASSSEENWAGELFF.

This clonotype was seen a few times. V is TRBV5-1 and J is TRBJ2-3; D call uncertain. V lost 3 bases, J lost 2 bases, and 16 bases lay in between. This CDR3 has 16 residues. Germline V gene data show CDR1 as SGHRS and CDR2 as YFSETQ. The CDR3 DNA sequence: TGCGCCAGCAGCTCGAATCTGGTCCCCGACACAGATACGCAGTATTTT. It specifies CASSSNLVPDTDTQYF.

This clonotype showed up just a few times. V gene TRBV20-1 combines with J gene TRBJ2-1, with D perhaps assigned TRBD1 or TRBD2 (5 bases each). The CDR3 spans 14 residues. Between the trimmed V and J ends, which lost 6 bases and 5 bases, there was a span of 17 bases. Germline lookup yields CDR1 DFQATT and CDR2 SNEGSKA (reference sequence). CDR3 loop: CSANPGPGDNEQFF. The CDR3 DNA reads TGCAGTGCCAATCCGGGACCTGGGGACAATGAGCAGTTCTTC.

This clonotype occurred a few times. V is TRBV2 and J is TRBJ1-2; no clear D gene. The V end was cut by 0 bases, the J end by 0 bases, with 11 bases between. Germline CDR1 is SNHLY and CDR2 is FYNNEI. The CDR3 is 16 residues long. In DNA form, the CDR3 reads TGTGCCAGCAGTGAAGCGGAGTTCCAGACTAACTATGGCTACACCTTC. Protein sequence: CASSEAEFQTNYGYTF.

This clonotype has a count of ten or more. The chain has TRBV12-3 or TRBV12-4 and TRBJ2-3, with TRBD2 matching over 9 bases. The trim removed 6 bases at V and 3 bases at J, leaving 10 bases unmatched. CDR3 length: 16 amino acids. CDR3 coding DNA: TGTGCCAGCAGCAACTCCGGGACTAGCATAACAGATACGCAGTATTTT. Protein product: CASSNSGTSITDTQYF.

This clonotype was counted a few times. This chain connects TRBV5-1 to TRBJ2-5, with D possibly matching TRBD2 (6 bases). V was clipped by 2 bases and J by 4 bases, with 15 bases between them. Germline V lookup: CDR1 SGHRS, CDR2 YFSETQ. The CDR3 runs to 15 residues. The CDR3: CASSLRPGSSETQYF. DNA of the CDR3: TGCGCCAGCAGCTTACGTCCCGGGAGCTCAGAGACCCAGTACTTC. Combining the CDR3 with reference TRBV5-1 and TRBJ2-5 gives the whole variable domain KAGVTQTPRYLIKTRGQQVTLSCSPISGHRSVSWYQQTPGQGLQFLFEYFSETQRNKGNFPGRFSGRQFSNSRSEMNVSTLELGDSALYLCASSLRPGSSETQYFGPGTRLLVL.

This clonotype was counted between two and nine times. This chain connects TRBV18 to TRBJ2-5; the D is unclear. With 2 bases removed from V and 2 bases from J, the gap between germline ends came to 12 bases. Germline CDR1 is KGHSH and CDR2 is LQKENI. The CDR3 is made up of 15 amino acids. CDR3 residues: CASSPIRSQQETQYF. The CDR3 DNA sequence: TGTGCCAGCTCACCAATCCGGTCACAGCAAGAGACCCAGTACTTC.

V gene TRBV11-2 combines with J gene TRBJ2-2; D might be TRBD2 (6 bases). Germline lookup yields CDR1 SGHAT and CDR2 FQNNGV. V was pared by 2 bases and J by 2 bases, with 9 bases between. This CDR3 has 15 residues. In DNA form, the CDR3 reads TGTGCCAGCAGCTTACGGGACTTAAACACCGGGGAGCTGTTTTTT. Translated: CASSLRDLNTGELFF.

This clonotype was detected many times. The V call is TRBV3-1, the J call TRBJ1-1; D gene ambiguous. The V end lost 0 bases, the J end lost 5 bases, and 7 bases lay between the germline ends. The length of the CDR3 is 13 residues. Looked up from germline, CDR1 is LGHDT and CDR2 is YNNKEL (reference sequence). The CDR3 here is CASSQDWNTEAFF. The CDR3 coding sequence is TGTGCCAGCAGCCAAGATTGGAATACTGAAGCTTTCTTT.

The V call is TRBV14, the J call TRBJ2-3; D is perhaps TRBD2 (5 bases). V lost 4 bases, J lost 5 bases, and 19 bases lay in between. This CDR3 is built from 16 residues. The V gene's germline CDR1 is SGHDN and CDR2 FVKESK. In DNA form, the CDR3 reads TGTGCCAGCAGCCTCATAGGACTGGCTCCGCAAGATACGCAGTATTTT. It translates to CASSLIGLAPQDTQYF.

The V gene is TRBV9, the J gene TRBJ2-5; D is possibly TRBD1 (6 bases). CDR1 and CDR2 from the germline V gene are SGDLS and YYNGEE. This CDR3 is 14 amino acids long. Trimming shortened V by 7 bases and J by 5 bases, and 18 bases separated the two germline ends. The CDR3 DNA reads TGTGCCAGCGGACCAACATATCAGGGGGAGACCCAGTACTTC. Its translation: CASGPTYQGETQYF.

This chain uses TRBV12-3 or TRBV12-4 with TRBJ2-7; tentatively, D is TRBD2 (6 bases). Trimming cost V 3 bases and J 3 bases, with 12 bases left between them. The CDR3 totals 14 residues. The CDR3 region is CASSLGLYHYEQYF. In DNA form, the CDR3 reads TGTGCCAGCAGTTTGGGACTCTACCACTACGAGCAGTACTTC.